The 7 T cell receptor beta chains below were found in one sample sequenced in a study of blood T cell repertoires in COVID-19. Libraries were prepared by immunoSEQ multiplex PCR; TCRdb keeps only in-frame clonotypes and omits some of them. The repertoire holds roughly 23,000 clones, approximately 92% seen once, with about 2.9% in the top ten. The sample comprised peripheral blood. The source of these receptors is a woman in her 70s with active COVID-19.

The CDR3 sequence: CASSPSGLAGGVPYEQYF. As DNA, the CDR3 is TGTGCCAGCAGCCCCTCCGGACTAGCGGGAGGGGTTCCCTACGAGCAGTACTTC. The chain combines TRBV7-2 with TRBJ2-7, with 15 bases identical to TRBD2. The CDR3 is 18 residues long. Germline loops: CDR1 SGHTA, CDR2 FQGNSA. The junction had 10 bases not matched to a gene; V was cut back by 5 bases and J by 2 bases. Filled out from reference TRBV7-2 and TRBJ2-7, the complete variable domain reads GAGVSQSPSNKVTEKGKDVELRCDPISGHTALYWYRQSLGQGLEFLIYFQGNSAPDKSGLPSDRFSAERTGGSVSTLTIQRTQQEDSAVYLCASSPSGLAGGVPYEQYFGPGTRLTVT.

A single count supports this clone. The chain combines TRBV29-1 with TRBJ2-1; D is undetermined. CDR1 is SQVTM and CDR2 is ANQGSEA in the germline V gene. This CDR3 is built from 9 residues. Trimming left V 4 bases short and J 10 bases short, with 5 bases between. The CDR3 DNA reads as TGCAGCGTTGGAGCGGAGCAGTTCTTC. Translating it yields CSVGAEQFF.

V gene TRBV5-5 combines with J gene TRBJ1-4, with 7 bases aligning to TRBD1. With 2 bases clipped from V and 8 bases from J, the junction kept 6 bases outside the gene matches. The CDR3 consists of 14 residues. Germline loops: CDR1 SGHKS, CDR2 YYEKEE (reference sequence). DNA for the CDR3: TGTGCCAGCAGCTTTACAGGGGCTGGAGAAAAACTGTTTTTT. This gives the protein CASSFTGAGEKLFF.

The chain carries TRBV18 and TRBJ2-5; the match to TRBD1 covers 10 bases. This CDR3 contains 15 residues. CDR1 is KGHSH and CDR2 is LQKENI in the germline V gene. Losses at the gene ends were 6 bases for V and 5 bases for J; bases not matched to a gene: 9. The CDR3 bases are TGTGCCAGCTCCCGGACAGGGGGTTCGAGGGAGACCCAGTACTTC. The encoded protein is CASSRTGGSRETQYF.

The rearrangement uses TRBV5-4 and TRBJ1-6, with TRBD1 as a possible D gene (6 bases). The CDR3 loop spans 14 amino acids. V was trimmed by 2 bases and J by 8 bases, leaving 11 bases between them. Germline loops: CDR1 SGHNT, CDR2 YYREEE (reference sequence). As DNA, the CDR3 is TGTGCCAGCAGCTTCGTGGGGGCCGATTCACCCCTCCACTTT. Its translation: CASSFVGADSPLHF.

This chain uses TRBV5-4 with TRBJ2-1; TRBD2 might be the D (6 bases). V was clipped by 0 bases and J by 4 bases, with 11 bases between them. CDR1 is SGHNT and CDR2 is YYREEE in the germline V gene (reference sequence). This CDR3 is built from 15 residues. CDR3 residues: CASSLGAGPYNEQFF. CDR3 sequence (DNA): TGTGCCAGCAGCTTGGGCGCGGGACCATACAATGAGCAGTTCTTC. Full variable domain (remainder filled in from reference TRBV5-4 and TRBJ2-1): ETGVTQSPTHLIKTRGQQVTLRCSSQSGHNTVSWYQQALGQGPQFIFQYYREEENGRGNFPPRFSGLQFPNYSSELNVNALELDDSALYLCASSLGAGPYNEQFFGPGTRLTVL.

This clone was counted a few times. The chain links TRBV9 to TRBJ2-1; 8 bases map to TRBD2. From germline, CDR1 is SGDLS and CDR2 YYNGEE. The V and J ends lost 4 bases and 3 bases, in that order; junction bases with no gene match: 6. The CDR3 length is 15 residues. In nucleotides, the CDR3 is TGTGCCAGCAGCCACGATAGCGGGAACTACAATGAGCAGTTCTTC. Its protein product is CASSHDSGNYNEQFF.